This entry lists 9 T cell receptor beta chains sequenced from one sample in a study of blood T cell repertoires in COVID-19. The assay was immunoSEQ multiplex PCR, and TCRdb's table has in-frame clones only and misses some. Among 200,000 or so clones, approximately 83% were seen once, and the ten largest hold around 7%. Specimen: PBMCs or T cells enriched from blood (not recorded which). These TCRs come from a man aged 35 to 55 who had recovered from COVID-19.

The V call is TRBV19, the J call TRBJ2-6; TRBD1 agrees at 11 bases. V was clipped by 6 bases and J by 0 bases; unmatched bases: 4. The CDR3 has 17 residues. The germline V gene has CDR1 LNHDA and CDR2 SQIVND (reference sequence). The CDR3, as DNA: TGTGCCAGTAGCCGGGACAGGGGGAGCTCTGGGGCCAACGTCCTGACTTTC. Translated: CASSRDRGSSGANVLTF.

This chain links TRBV6-5 with TRBJ1-2, with 9 bases that match TRBD1. After removal of 6 bases from V and 7 bases from J, the junction contained 9 bases not matched to a gene. Germline V CDR1 and CDR2: MNHEY, SVGAGI. The CDR3 has 14 amino acids. Written as DNA, the CDR3 is TGTGCCAGCAGCCCGAACACAGGGGGCCCTGGCTACACCTTC. Amino acids: CASSPNTGGPGYTF.

V and J are TRBV7-2 and TRBJ1-5, with 8 nucleotides matching TRBD1. V shed 5 bases and J 2 bases; nucleotides not matched to a gene: 8. CDR3 length: 16 residues. Germline CDR1 reads SGHTA; CDR2 reads FQGNSA. Here the CDR3 reads CASSLGQGRGNQPQHF. In nucleotides, the CDR3 is TGTGCCAGCAGCCTCGGACAGGGAAGGGGCAATCAGCCCCAGCATTTT.

The V call is TRBV30, the J call TRBJ1-1, with a possible D match to TRBD1 (5 bases). CDR3 length: 13 amino acids. The germline V and J ends were trimmed by 1 base and 6 bases, with 12 bases remaining between them. Germline loops: CDR1 GTSNPN, CDR2 SVGIG (reference sequence). The CDR3 region is CAWSGVAGAEAFF. The DNA for the CDR3 is TGTGCCTGGAGTGGAGTGGCGGGGGCTGAAGCTTTCTTT.

In this sample, this clone turned up once. The chain combines TRBV7-2 with TRBJ1-2, with TRBD1 matching over 8 bases. Trimming removed 4 bases from V and 4 bases from J; junction bases left unmatched: 8. This CDR3 is built from 15 residues. In germline, CDR1 is SGHTA, CDR2 FQGNSA. This CDR3 is CASSSRTGTPYGYTF. CDR3 bases: TGTGCCAGCAGCTCCCGGACAGGGACCCCCTATGGCTACACCTTC.

This clone was picked up one time. The V call is TRBV3-1 (or the pseudogene TRBV3-2), the J call TRBJ2-6, with D perhaps TRBD1 (6 bases). The V and J ends lost 1 base and 4 bases respectively, with 11 bases between them. This CDR3 spans 16 amino acids. The germline CDR1 and CDR2 sequences are LGHDT and YNNKEL (reference sequence). The CDR3 is CASSQGTGKGANVLTF. The DNA for the CDR3 is TGTGCCAGCAGCCAAGGCACAGGGAAAGGGGCCAACGTCCTGACTTTC.

This rearrangement joins TRBV29-1 to TRBJ1-2; the D is unclear. From germline, CDR1 is SQVTM and CDR2 ANQGSEA. This CDR3 comprises 9 residues. The V gene lost 3 bases and the J gene lost 7 bases, with 3 bases spanning the gap. The CDR3: CSVDLGYTF. For the CDR3, the DNA is TGCAGCGTTGATCTTGGCTACACCTTC.

This clone appeared a single time. The chain is built from TRBV5-1 and TRBJ2-1; 10 nucleotides agree with TRBD2. This CDR3 spans 16 amino acids. Germline V lookup: CDR1 SGHRS, CDR2 YFSETQ. V shed 0 bases and J 9 bases; nucleotides not matched to a gene: 9. The CDR3 DNA sequence: TGCGCCAGCAGCTTGGCCGTAGCGGGGGGTCTCGGTGAGCAGTTCTTC. Encoded protein: CASSLAVAGGLGEQFF.

This chain connects TRBV7-2 to TRBJ1-1; D call uncertain. Germline V gene data show CDR1 as SGHTA and CDR2 as FQGNSA. The length of the CDR3 is 14 residues. The V end lost 1 base, the J end lost 1 base, and 7 bases lay between the germline ends. The CDR3 region is CASSLEAANTEAFF. CDR3 DNA: TGTGCCAGCAGCTTAGAAGCGGCGAACACTGAAGCTTTCTTT.